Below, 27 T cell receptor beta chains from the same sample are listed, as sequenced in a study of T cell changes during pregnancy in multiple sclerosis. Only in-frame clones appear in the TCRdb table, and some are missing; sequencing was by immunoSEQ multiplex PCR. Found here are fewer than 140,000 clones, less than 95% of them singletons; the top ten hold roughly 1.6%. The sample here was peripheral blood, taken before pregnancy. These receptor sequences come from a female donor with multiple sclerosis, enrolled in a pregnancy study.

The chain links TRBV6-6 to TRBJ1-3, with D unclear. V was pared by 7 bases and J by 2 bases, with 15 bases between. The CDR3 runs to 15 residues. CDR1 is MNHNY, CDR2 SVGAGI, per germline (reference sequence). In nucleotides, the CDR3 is TGTGCCAGCACCAACGCAGCGGGGACTGGAAACACCATATATTTT. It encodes CASTNAAGTGNTIYF.

The CDR3 nucleotides read TGCGCCAGCAGCCAAGATCCCCAGGGTACCTATGGCTACACCTTC. Its protein product is CASSQDPQGTYGYTF. V gene TRBV4-1 combines with J gene TRBJ1-2; D may be TRBD1 (5 bases). The CDR3 length is 15 residues. V was trimmed by 0 bases and J by 4 bases, leaving 12 bases between them. Germline CDR1 is MGHRA and CDR2 is YSYEKL.

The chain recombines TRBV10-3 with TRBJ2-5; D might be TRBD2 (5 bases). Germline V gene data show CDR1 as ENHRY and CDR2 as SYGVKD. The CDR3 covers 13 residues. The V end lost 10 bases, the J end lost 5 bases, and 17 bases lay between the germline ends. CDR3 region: CASGSGSWETQYF. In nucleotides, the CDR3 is TGTGCCAGCGGCTCGGGGTCATGGGAGACCCAGTACTTC.

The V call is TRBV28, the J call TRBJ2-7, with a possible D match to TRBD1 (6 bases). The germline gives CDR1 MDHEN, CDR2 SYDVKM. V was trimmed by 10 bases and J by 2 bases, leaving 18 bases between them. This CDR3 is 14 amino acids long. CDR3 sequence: CATLGRTVAYEQYF. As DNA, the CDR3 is TGTGCCACGCTGGGGCGGACAGTTGCCTACGAGCAGTACTTC.

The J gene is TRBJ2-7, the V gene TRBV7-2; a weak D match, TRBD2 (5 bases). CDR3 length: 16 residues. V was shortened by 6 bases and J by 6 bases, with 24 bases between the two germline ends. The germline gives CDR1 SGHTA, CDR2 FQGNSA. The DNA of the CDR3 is TGTGCCAGCAGTGTAGTAGTGGGAGTGCCCACCATCGAGCAGTACTTC. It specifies CASSVVVGVPTIEQYF.

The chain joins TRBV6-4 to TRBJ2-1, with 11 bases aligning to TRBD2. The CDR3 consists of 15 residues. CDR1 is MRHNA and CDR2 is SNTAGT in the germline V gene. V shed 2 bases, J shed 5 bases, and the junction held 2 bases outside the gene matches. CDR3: CASSDVAGGNNEQFF. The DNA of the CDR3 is TGTGCCAGCAGTGACGTAGCGGGAGGGAACAATGAGCAGTTCTTC.

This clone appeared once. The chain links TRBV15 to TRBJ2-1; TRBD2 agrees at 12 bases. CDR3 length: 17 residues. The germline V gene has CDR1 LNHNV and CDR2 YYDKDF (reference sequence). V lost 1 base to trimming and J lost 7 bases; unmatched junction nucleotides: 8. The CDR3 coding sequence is TGTGCCACCAGCAGAGGGCCGACTAGCGGGGGAACTAATGAGCAGTTCTTC. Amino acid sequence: CATSRGPTSGGTNEQFF.

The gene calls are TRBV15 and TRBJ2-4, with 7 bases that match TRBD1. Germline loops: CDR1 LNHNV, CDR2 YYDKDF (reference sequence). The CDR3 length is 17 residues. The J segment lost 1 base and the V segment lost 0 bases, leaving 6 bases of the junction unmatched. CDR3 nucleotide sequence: TGTGCCACCAGCAGAGACTCGGGCAGGGGGGCCAAAAACATTCAGTACTTC. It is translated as CATSRDSGRGAKNIQYF. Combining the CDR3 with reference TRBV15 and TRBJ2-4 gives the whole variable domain DAMVIQNPRYQVTQFGKPVTLSCSQTLNHNVMYWYQQKSSQAPKLLFHYYDKDFNNEADTPDNFQSRRPNTSFCFLDIRSPGLGDTAMYLCATSRDSGRGAKNIQYFGAGTRLSVL.

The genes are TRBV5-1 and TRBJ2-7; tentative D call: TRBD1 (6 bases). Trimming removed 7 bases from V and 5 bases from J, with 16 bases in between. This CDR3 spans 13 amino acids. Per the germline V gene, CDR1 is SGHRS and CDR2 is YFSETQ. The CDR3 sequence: CASATGSSHEQYF. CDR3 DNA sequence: TGCGCCAGCGCAACAGGGAGTTCACACGAGCAGTACTTC.

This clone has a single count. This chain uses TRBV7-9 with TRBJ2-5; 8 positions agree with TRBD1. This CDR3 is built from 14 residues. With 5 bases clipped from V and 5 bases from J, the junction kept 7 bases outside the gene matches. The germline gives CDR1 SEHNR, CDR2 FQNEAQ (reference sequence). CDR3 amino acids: CASSVTGGMETQYF. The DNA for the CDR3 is TGTGCCAGCAGCGTAACAGGGGGTATGGAGACCCAGTACTTC.

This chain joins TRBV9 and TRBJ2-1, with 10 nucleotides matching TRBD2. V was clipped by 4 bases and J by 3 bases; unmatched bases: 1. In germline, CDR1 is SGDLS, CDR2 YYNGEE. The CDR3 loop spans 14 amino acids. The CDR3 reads CASSPSGGYNEQFF. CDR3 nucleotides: TGTGCCAGCAGCCCTAGCGGGGGCTACAATGAGCAGTTCTTC.

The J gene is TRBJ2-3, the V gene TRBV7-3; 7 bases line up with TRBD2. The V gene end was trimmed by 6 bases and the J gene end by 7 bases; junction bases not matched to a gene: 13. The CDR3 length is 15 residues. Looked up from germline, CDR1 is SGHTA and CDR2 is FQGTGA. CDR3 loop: CASSPSGARLNTQYF. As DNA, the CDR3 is TGTGCCAGCAGTCCTAGCGGAGCCCGATTAAATACGCAGTATTTT.

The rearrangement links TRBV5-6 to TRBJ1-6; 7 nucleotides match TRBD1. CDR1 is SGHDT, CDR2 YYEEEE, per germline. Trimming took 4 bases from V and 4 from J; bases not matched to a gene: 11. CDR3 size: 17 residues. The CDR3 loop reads CASSRDRERRYNSPLHF. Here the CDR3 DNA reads TGTGCCAGCAGCCGGGACAGAGAAAGGAGATATAATTCACCCCTCCACTTT.

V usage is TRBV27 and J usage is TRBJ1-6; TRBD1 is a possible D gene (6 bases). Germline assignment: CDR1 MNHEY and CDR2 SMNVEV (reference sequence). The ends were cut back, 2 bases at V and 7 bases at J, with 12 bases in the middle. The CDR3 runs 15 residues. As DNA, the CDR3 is TGTGCCAGCAGTTTAGAGGGACATAGGAATTCACCCCTCCACTTT. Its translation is CASSLEGHRNSPLHF.

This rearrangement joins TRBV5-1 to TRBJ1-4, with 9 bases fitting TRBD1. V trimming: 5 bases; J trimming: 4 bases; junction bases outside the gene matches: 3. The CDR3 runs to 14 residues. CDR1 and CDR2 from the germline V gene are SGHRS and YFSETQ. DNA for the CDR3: TGCGCCAGCAGTGGGACAGGGAATAATGAAAAACTGTTTTTT. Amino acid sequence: CASSGTGNNEKLFF.

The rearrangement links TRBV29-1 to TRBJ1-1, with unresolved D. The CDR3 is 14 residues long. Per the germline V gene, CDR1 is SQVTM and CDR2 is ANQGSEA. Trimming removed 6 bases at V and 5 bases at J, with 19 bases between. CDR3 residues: CSVLVRASLTEAFF. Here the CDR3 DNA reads TGCAGCGTACTAGTTAGGGCAAGTTTGACTGAAGCTTTCTTT.

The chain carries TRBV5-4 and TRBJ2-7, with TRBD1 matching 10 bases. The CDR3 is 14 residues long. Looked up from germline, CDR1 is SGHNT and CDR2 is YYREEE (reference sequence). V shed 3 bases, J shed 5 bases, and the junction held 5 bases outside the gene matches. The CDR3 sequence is CASSSLTGGNEQYF. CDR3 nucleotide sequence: TGTGCCAGCAGCTCCCTGACAGGGGGCAACGAGCAGTACTTC.

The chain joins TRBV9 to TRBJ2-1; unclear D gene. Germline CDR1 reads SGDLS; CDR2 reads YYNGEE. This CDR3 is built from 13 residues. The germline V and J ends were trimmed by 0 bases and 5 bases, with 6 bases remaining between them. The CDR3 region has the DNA TGTGCCAGCAGCGTAGGAGCCCACAATGAGCAGTTCTTC. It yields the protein CASSVGAHNEQFF.

CDR3 in amino acids: CASKSDRGREKLFF. The CDR3, as DNA: TGTGCCAGTAAGTCGGACAGGGGGCGAGAAAAACTGTTTTTT. The chain joins TRBV19 to TRBJ1-4, with 11 bases that match TRBD1. CDR1 is LNHDA and CDR2 is SQIVND in the germline V gene (reference sequence). V was clipped by 7 bases and J by 8 bases; unmatched bases: 6. The CDR3 sequence is 14 residues long.

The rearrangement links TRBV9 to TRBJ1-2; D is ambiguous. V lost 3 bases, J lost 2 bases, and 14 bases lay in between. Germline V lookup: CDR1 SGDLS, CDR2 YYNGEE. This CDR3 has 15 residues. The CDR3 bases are TGTGCCAGCAGCGAAGGACTGACGGTGAACTATGGCTACACCTTC. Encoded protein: CASSEGLTVNYGYTF.

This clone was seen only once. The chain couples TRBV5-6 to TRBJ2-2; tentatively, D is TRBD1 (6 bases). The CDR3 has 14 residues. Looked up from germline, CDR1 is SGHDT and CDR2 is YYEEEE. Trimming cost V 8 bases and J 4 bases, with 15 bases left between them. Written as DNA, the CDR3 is TGTGCCAGTGCTCCCCAGGGGCGCACCGGGGAGCTGTTTTTT. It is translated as CASAPQGRTGELFF.

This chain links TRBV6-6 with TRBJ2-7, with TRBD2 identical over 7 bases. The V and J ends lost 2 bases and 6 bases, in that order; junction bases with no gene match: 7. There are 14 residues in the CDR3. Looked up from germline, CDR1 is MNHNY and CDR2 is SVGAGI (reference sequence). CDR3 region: CASSYGGRGREQYF. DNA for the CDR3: TGTGCCAGCAGTTACGGGGGGAGGGGACGCGAGCAGTACTTC.

The DNA for the CDR3 is TGTGCCAGCAGCTTAGATGGTGGCGGGTCCCCCTACGAGCAGTACTTC. As protein: CASSLDGGGSPYEQYF. The chain employs TRBV7-3 and TRBJ2-7, with a possible D match to TRBD2 (5 bases). This CDR3 has 16 residues. The V end lost 2 bases, the J end lost 2 bases, and 16 bases lay between the germline ends. CDR1 and CDR2 from the germline V gene are SGHTA and FQGTGA.

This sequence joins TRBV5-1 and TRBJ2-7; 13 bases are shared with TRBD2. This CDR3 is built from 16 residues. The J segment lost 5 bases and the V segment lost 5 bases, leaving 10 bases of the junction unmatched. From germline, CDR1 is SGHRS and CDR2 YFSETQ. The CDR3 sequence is CASSPGLAGDQDEQYF. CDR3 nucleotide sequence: TGCGCCAGCAGTCCCGGACTAGCGGGAGACCAGGACGAGCAGTACTTC.

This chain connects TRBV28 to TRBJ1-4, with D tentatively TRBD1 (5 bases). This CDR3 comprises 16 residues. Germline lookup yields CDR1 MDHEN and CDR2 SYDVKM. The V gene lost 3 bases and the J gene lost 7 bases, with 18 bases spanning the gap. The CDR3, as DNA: TGTGCCAGCAGTTTGCCCAGCCGAGGGGAGGGTGAAAAACTGTTTTTT. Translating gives CASSLPSRGEGEKLFF. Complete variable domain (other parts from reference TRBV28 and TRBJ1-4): DVKVTQSSRYLVKRTGEKVFLECVQDMDHENMFWYRQDPGLGLRLIYFSYDVKMKEKGDIPEGYSVSREKKERFSLILESASTNQTSMYLCASSLPSRGEGEKLFFGSGTQLSVL.

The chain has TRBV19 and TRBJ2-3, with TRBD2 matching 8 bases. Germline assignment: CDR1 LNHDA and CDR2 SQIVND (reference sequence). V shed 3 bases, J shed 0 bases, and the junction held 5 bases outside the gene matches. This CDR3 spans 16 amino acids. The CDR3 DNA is TGTGCCAGTAGTATTAGCGGGGCTCCTAGCACAGATACGCAGTATTTT. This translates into CASSISGAPSTDTQYF.

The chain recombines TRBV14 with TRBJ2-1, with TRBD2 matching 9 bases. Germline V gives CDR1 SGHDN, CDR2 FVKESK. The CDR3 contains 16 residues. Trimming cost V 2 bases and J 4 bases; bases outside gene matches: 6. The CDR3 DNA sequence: TGTGCCAGCAGCCAACTGGGCGGGGGGGCATACAATGAGCAGTTCTTC. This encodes CASSQLGGGAYNEQFF.